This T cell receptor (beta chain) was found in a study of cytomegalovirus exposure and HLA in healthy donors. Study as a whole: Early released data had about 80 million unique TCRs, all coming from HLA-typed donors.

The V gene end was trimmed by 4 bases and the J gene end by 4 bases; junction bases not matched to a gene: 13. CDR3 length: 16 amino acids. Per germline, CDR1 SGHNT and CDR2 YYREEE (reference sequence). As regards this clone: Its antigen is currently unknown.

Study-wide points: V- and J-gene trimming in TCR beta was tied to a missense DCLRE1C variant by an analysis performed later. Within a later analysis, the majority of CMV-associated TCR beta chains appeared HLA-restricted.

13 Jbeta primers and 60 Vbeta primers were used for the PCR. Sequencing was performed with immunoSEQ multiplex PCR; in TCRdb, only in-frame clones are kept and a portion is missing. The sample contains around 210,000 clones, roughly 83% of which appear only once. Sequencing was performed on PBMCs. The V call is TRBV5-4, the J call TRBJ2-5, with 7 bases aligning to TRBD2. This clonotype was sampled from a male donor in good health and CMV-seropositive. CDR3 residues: CASSVPSGGGRETQYF. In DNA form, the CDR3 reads TGTGCCAGCAGCGTTCCTAGCGGAGGCGGGAGAGAGACCCAGTACTTC.